The 23 T cell receptor beta chains presented below share a single source sample, sequenced in a study of Ad26.COV2.S vaccination and SARS-CoV-2 variants. Profiled with immunoSEQ multiplex PCR; TCRdb holds only in-frame clones, not every one. This sample has about 480,000 clones; about 83% occur once, and the top ten carry about 13%. Treatment described: over 15 received Ad26.COV2.S at low or high dose, single or two shots; about 5 received placebo; per-sample allocation not given. Samples analyzed were those drawn on day 63 after the first vaccine or placebo injection. The sequencing here drew on peripheral blood, taken in a trial of Ad26.COV2.S vaccine versus placebo. The receptors were sampled from a person between 18 and 65 years old who received the Ad26.COV2.S COVID-19 vaccine or a placebo.

The chain uses TRBV7-8 and TRBJ1-3; D ambiguous. The CDR3 has 16 residues. Trimming left V 1 base short and J 4 bases short, with 14 bases between. In germline, CDR1 is SGHVS, CDR2 FQNEAQ. This chain's CDR3 is CASSLVVGFGGNTIYF. The CDR3 nucleotides read TGTGCCAGCAGCTTAGTCGTCGGGTTCGGAGGAAACACCATATATTTT.

The chain carries TRBV19 and TRBJ2-3; possibly TRBD2 for D (6 bases). This CDR3 spans 15 amino acids. Germline lookup yields CDR1 LNHDA and CDR2 SQIVND (reference sequence). V gave up 5 bases and J gave up 0 bases, with 12 bases separating them. The CDR3 DNA is TGTGCCAGTAGTGCAACCGGGACTAGCACAGATACGCAGTATTTT. Translating gives CASSATGTSTDTQYF.

V gene TRBV6-6 combines with J gene TRBJ1-5; D gene uncertain. CDR1 and CDR2 (germline): MNHNY, SVGAGI (reference sequence). The CDR3 contains 14 residues. Trimming stripped 2 bases from V and 7 bases from J, with 12 bases between. CDR3 in DNA: TGTGCCAGCAGTTACGGCTCCGCGGAGCAGCCCCAGCATTTT. Its translation: CASSYGSAEQPQHF.

The rearrangement joins TRBV9 to TRBJ2-3; TRBD2 might be the D (6 bases). Trimming stripped 0 bases from V and 2 bases from J, with 13 bases between. The CDR3 sequence is 16 residues long. The germline V gene has CDR1 SGDLS and CDR2 YYNGEE. The CDR3 nucleotides are TGTGCCAGCAGCGTAGCTGGGGGGAGCGACACAGATACGCAGTATTTT. Its protein is CASSVAGGSDTDTQYF.

The V gene is TRBV19, the J gene TRBJ2-1; D perhaps matches TRBD1 (5 bases). V dropped 4 bases and J dropped 6 bases, with 10 bases sitting between them. This CDR3 spans 13 amino acids. The germline gives CDR1 LNHDA, CDR2 SQIVND (reference sequence). This chain's CDR3 is CASSTETVNEQFF. In DNA, the CDR3 is TGTGCCAGTAGTACCGAGACAGTCAATGAGCAGTTCTTC.

The V call is TRBV13, the J call TRBJ2-6; TRBD1 matches 7 bases. Germline V gives CDR1 PRHDT, CDR2 FYEKMQ (reference sequence). The CDR3 sequence is 18 residues long. Trimming cost V 2 bases and J 4 bases; bases outside gene matches: 11. The CDR3 nucleotides read TGTGCCAGCAGCTTATCTCCAGGGGGTCCTGGAGGGGCCAACGTCCTGACTTTC. Its protein is CASSLSPGGPGGANVLTF.

The chain is built from TRBV5-4 and TRBJ2-1; 11 bases are shared with TRBD1. The CDR3 is made up of 15 amino acids. Germline assignment: CDR1 SGHNT and CDR2 YYREEE (reference sequence). V was pared by 2 bases and J by 5 bases, with 3 bases of the junction left unmatched. In nucleotides, the CDR3 is TGTGCCAGCAGCTTTGGGACAGGGGGGGACAATGAGCAGTTCTTC. This gives the protein CASSFGTGGDNEQFF. The full variable domain, rest sourced from reference TRBV5-4 and TRBJ2-1, is ETGVTQSPTHLIKTRGQQVTLRCSSQSGHNTVSWYQQALGQGPQFIFQYYREEENGRGNFPPRFSGLQFPNYSSELNVNALELDDSALYLCASSFGTGGDNEQFFGPGTRLTVL.

This clone was recorded only once. V and J are TRBV25-1 and TRBJ2-1; TRBD1 aligns across 7 bases. This CDR3 contains 13 residues. Germline assignment: CDR1 MGHDK and CDR2 SYGVNS. Trimming removed 7 bases from V and 8 bases from J; junction bases left unmatched: 8. CDR3 amino acids: CASKPGGFDEQFF. CDR3 sequence (DNA): TGTGCCAGCAAGCCAGGGGGTTTCGATGAGCAGTTCTTC. Together with reference TRBV25-1 and TRBJ2-1, the CDR3 gives the full variable domain: EADIYQTPRYLVIGTGKKITLECSQTMGHDKMYWYQQDPGMELHLIHYSYGVNSTEKGDLSSESTVSRIRTEHFPLTLESARPSHTSQYLCASKPGGFDEQFFGPGTRLTVL.

The V call is TRBV15, the J call TRBJ1-3; D is unresolved. Germline CDR1 and CDR2: LNHNV and YYDKDF (reference sequence). Trimming removed 3 bases from V and 2 bases from J, with 8 bases in between. The CDR3 contains 14 residues. The CDR3 protein is CATSSYGTGNTIYF. The CDR3 coding sequence is TGTGCCACCAGCAGTTATGGAACTGGAAACACCATATATTTT.

The chain employs TRBV19 and TRBJ1-1, with TRBD1 matching 7 bases. V lost 11 bases and J lost 5; bases outside the gene matches: 8. The germline CDR1 and CDR2 sequences are LNHDA and SQIVND (reference sequence). The CDR3 totals 12 residues. CDR3 residues: CASDRVGTEAFF. The CDR3 nucleotides read TGTGCCTCAGACAGGGTCGGAACTGAAGCTTTCTTT.

The chain combines TRBV6-4 with TRBJ1-2; D might be TRBD1 (6 bases). The V end lost 3 bases, the J end lost 2 bases, and 10 bases lay between the germline ends. The CDR3 consists of 14 residues. Looked up from germline, CDR1 is MRHNA and CDR2 is SNTAGT. The CDR3 nucleotides are TGTGCCAGCAGTGAGGGAGACAGGAACTATGGCTACACCTTC. This encodes CASSEGDRNYGYTF.

The V gene is TRBV7-6, the J gene TRBJ2-3; 10 positions agree with TRBD2. V shed 5 bases and J 2 bases; nucleotides not matched to a gene: 7. Germline-derived CDR1 and CDR2 are SGHVS and FNYEAQ. This CDR3 has 16 amino acids. The CDR3 is CASSAIAGGITDTQYF. For the CDR3, the DNA is TGTGCCAGCAGCGCCATAGCGGGAGGTATCACAGATACGCAGTATTTT.

This clone was observed a few times. The rearrangement links TRBV27 to TRBJ1-6, with 8 positions matching TRBD1. The V gene's germline CDR1 is MNHEY and CDR2 SMNVEV (reference sequence). V was clipped by 5 bases and J by 9 bases; unmatched bases: 9. This CDR3 has 15 amino acids. The CDR3 protein is CASSLGQGGSSPLHF. The CDR3 nucleotides read TGTGCCAGCAGTCTCGGACAGGGAGGTAGTTCACCCCTCCACTTT.

The V gene is TRBV7-2, the J gene TRBJ2-7; possibly TRBD2 for D (5 bases). Looked up from germline, CDR1 is SGHTA and CDR2 is FQGNSA. The V gene lost 6 bases and the J gene lost 4 bases, with 10 bases spanning the gap. The CDR3 consists of 12 residues. The CDR3 loop is CASSNTSYEQYF. DNA of the CDR3: TGTGCCAGCAGTAATACTAGTTACGAGCAGTACTTC.

The V gene is TRBV6-5, the J gene TRBJ2-1; a weak D match, TRBD2 (5 bases). CDR1 is MNHEY and CDR2 is SVGAGI in the germline V gene. The CDR3 sequence is 12 residues long. V was shortened by 6 bases and J by 8 bases, with 11 bases between the two germline ends. CDR3 bases: TGTGCCAGCAGACGACCCGGGGATGAGCAGTTCTTC. Its translation: CASRRPGDEQFF.

This clone was seen more than once but under ten times. This chain joins TRBV2 and TRBJ1-2; D not resolved. The CDR3 totals 13 residues. The germline V and J ends were trimmed by 4 bases and 6 bases, with 12 bases remaining between them. In germline, CDR1 is SNHLY, CDR2 FYNNEI. The CDR3 DNA reads TGTGCCAGCAGTGCGGATCAAGGTCATGGCTACACCTTC. It codes for CASSADQGHGYTF.

This sequence joins TRBV7-2 and TRBJ2-7; 7 nucleotides line up with TRBD2. V lost 2 bases to trimming and J lost 0 bases; unmatched junction nucleotides: 4. The CDR3 has 15 amino acids. Germline V lookup: CDR1 SGHTA, CDR2 FQGNSA. CDR3 in amino acids: CASSLTGGSSYEQYF. DNA of the CDR3: TGTGCCAGCAGCTTAACTGGCGGGAGCTCCTACGAGCAGTACTTC. The full variable domain, rest sourced from reference TRBV7-2 and TRBJ2-7, is GAGVSQSPSNKVTEKGKDVELRCDPISGHTALYWYRQSLGQGLEFLIYFQGNSAPDKSGLPSDRFSAERTGGSVSTLTIQRTQQEDSAVYLCASSLTGGSSYEQYFGPGTRLTVT.

The rearrangement joins TRBV5-8 to TRBJ1-5; unclear D gene. Trimming removed 0 bases at V and 3 bases at J, with 10 bases between. CDR1 and CDR2 (germline): SGHTS, YDEGEE. This CDR3 contains 15 residues. The CDR3 nucleotides are TGTGCCAGCAGCTTGGAGGGTGTAGACAATCAGCCCCAGCATTTT. Translated, it gives CASSLEGVDNQPQHF.

The chain couples TRBV5-5 to TRBJ1-5, with D possibly TRBD1 on 6 matching bases. Germline V gene lookup returns CDR1 SGHKS and CDR2 YYEKEE (reference sequence). With 4 bases removed from V and 4 bases from J, the gap between germline ends came to 15 bases. The CDR3 spans 15 residues. The CDR3 spells CASSRGGELNQPQHF. CDR3 DNA: TGTGCCAGCAGCAGAGGGGGGGAACTGAATCAGCCCCAGCATTTT.

The genes are TRBV7-6 and TRBJ1-3; D is unclear. Germline V gene sequence: CDR1 SGHVS, CDR2 FNYEAQ. The CDR3 extends over 14 amino acids. With 5 bases removed from V and 15 bases from J, the gap between germline ends came to 23 bases. Here the CDR3 DNA reads TGTGCCAGCAGCCCCTCGGACCCCGAAAACACCGCATATTTT. It encodes CASSPSDPENTAYF.

This clone was seen only once. This chain joins TRBV4-3 and TRBJ2-1; 7 nucleotides align to TRBD2. This CDR3 region has 17 residues. Losses at the gene ends were 0 bases for V and 6 bases for J; bases not matched to a gene: 11. Per the germline V gene, CDR1 is LGHNA and CDR2 is YSLEER. In nucleotides, the CDR3 is TGCGCCAGCAGCCAAGAAGGCGGCGGGAGAATCGGCAATGAGCAGTTCTTC. Its protein product is CASSQEGGGRIGNEQFF.

The chain links TRBV30 to TRBJ2-1; D gene ambiguous. With 0 bases removed from V and 8 bases from J, the gap between germline ends came to 17 bases. The length of the CDR3 is 15 residues. In germline, CDR1 is GTSNPN, CDR2 SVGIG (reference sequence). The CDR3, as DNA: TGTGCCTGGAGTGTGGGGTCTGCCCCTCGCGATGAGCAGTTCTTC. It is translated as CAWSVGSAPRDEQFF.

The gene calls are TRBV3-1 (or the pseudogene TRBV3-2) and TRBJ2-2; TRBD1 might be the D (6 bases). The CDR3 is made up of 18 amino acids. CDR1 is LGHDT, CDR2 YNNKEL, per germline (reference sequence). Trimming shortened V by 1 base and J by 0 bases, and 15 bases separated the two germline ends. The CDR3 coding sequence is TGTGCCAGCAGCCAAGGTAAACAGGGAACCTCGAACACCGGGGAGCTGTTTTTT. As protein: CASSQGKQGTSNTGELFF.